This TCR beta chain stems from a study of identical twins. TCRdb reanalysed the 5' RACE reads using MiXCR and keeps one entry per CDR3 protein. The sample holds approximately 680,000 distinct CDR3 sequences; about 7.6% are singletons and the top ten take less than 2%. Germline V gene lookup returns CDR1 MDHEN and CDR2 SYDVKM. This CDR3 comprises 17 residues. V shed 4 bases, J shed 7 bases, and the junction held 15 bases outside the gene matches. This clonotype occurred many times. The same data also went into a second study, on yellow fever vaccine responses in identical twins.

Input material: PBMCs. This TCR came from a woman aged 18-29 years in good health. V is TRBV28 and J is TRBJ2-3; TRBD2 matches at 9 bases. The CDR3 loop reads CASSSPDGQREVNTQYF. CDR3 nucleotide sequence: TGTGCCAGCAGTTCACCTGATGGGCAGCGGGAGGTAAATACGCAGTATTTT.